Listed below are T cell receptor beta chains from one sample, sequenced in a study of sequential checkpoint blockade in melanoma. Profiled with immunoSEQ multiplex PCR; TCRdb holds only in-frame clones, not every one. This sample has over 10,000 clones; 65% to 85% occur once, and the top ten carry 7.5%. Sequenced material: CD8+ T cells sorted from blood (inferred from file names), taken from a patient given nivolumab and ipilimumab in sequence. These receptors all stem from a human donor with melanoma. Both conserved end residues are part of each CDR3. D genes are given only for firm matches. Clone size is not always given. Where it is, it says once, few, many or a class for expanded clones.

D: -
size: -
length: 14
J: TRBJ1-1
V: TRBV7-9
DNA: TGTGCCAGCAGCTTAATTGGACTAAGGACTGAAGCTTTCTTT
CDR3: CASSLIGLRTEAFF

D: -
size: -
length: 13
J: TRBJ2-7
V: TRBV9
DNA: TGTGCCAGCAGCGGCGGCAGCTCCTACGAGCAGTACTTC
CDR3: CASSGGSSYEQYF

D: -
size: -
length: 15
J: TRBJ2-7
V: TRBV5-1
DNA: TGCGCCAGCAGCTTGGCCGGAGGGCTACCCTACGAGCAGTACTTC
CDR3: CASSLAGGLPYEQYF

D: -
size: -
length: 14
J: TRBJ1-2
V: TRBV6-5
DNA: TGTGCCAGCAGTTACTCGAGAGTCAACTATGGCTACACCTTC
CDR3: CASSYSRVNYGYTF

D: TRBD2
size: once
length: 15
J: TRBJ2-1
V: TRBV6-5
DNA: TGTGCCAGCACCCTGACTAGCGGGGGTCCAAATGAGCAGTTCTTC
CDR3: CASTLTSGGPNEQFF

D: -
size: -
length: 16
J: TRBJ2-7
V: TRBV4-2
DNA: TGTGCCAGCAGCCAAGAAAGCGCGGGCAGTCCTTACGAGCAGTACTTC
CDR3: CASSQESAGSPYEQYF

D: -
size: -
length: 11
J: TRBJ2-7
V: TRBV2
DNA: TGTGCCCGTTTGCTATCAGGGGAGCAGTACTTC
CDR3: CARLLSGEQYF

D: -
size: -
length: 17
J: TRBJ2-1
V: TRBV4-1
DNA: TGCGCCAGCAGCCAGGTAGGACACGACCCCCTAGGGGATGAGCAGTTCTTC
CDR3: CASSQVGHDPLGDEQFF

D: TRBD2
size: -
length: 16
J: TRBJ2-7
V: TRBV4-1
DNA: TGCGCCAGCAGCCATGGGGATAGCGGGGGGGCGGACGAGCAGTACTTC
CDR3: CASSHGDSGGADEQYF

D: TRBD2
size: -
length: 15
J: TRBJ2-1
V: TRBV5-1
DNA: TGCGCCAGCAGCTTGGCAGCGGGGGGTGATAATGAGCAGTTCTTC
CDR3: CASSLAAGGDNEQFF

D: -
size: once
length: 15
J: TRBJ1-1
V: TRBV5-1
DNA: TGCGCCAGCAGTGGAGGGATCGGTAGTGGCACTGAAGCTTTCTTT
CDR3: CASSGGIGSGTEAFF

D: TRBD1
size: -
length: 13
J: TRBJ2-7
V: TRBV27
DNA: TGTGCCAGCAGTTTAAGGGGGCAGTACGAGCAGTACTTC
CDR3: CASSLRGQYEQYF

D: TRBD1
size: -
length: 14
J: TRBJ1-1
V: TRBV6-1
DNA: TGTGCCAGCAGTGAGGGGACAGGGGGGACTGAAGCTTTCTTT
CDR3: CASSEGTGGTEAFF

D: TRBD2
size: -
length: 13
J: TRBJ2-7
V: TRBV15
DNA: TGTGCCACCTCCTCTAGCGGGTCCTACGAGCAGTACTTC
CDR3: CATSSSGSYEQYF

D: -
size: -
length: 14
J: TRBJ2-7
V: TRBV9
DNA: TGTGCCAGCAGCGTAGGAGGCGGGACGGACGAGCAGTACTTC
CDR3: CASSVGGGTDEQYF

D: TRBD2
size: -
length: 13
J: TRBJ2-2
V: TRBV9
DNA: TGTGCCAGCAGCGATAGCGGGCCCCGGGGGCTGTTTTTT
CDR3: CASSDSGPRGLFF

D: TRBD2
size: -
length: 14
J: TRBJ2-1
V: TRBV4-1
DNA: TGCGCCAGCTTATCTAGCGGGGGGGACAATGAGCAGTTCTTC
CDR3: CASLSSGGDNEQFF

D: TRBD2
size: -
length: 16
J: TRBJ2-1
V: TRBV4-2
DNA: TGTGCCAGCAGCTCCGAGCGGGGGAGCTCCTACAATGAGCAGTTCTTC
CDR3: CASSSERGSSYNEQFF

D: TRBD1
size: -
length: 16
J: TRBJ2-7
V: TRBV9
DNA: TGTGCCAGCAGCCTAAGCCGGGACAGGGGAGGGTACGAGCAGTACTTC
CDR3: CASSLSRDRGGYEQYF

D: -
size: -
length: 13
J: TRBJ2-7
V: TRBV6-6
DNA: TGTGCCAGCAGTTACTCGGCCGTCCACGAGCAGTACTTC
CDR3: CASSYSAVHEQYF

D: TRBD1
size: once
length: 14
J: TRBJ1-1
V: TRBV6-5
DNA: TGTGCCAGCATTCACACAGGGGTCGGTACTGAAGCTTTCTTT
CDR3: CASIHTGVGTEAFF

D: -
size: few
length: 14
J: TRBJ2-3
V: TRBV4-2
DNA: TGTGCCAGCAGCCAAGATAGTATGACAGATACGCAGTATTTT
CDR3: CASSQDSMTDTQYF

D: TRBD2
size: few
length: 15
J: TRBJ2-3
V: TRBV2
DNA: TGTGCCAGCGGAAGATCAGCGGGGTTCGCAGATACGCAGTATTTT
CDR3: CASGRSAGFADTQYF

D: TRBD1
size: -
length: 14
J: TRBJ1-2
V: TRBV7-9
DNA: TGTGCCAGCAGACCCCAGACAGGGATCTATGGCTACACCTTC
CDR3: CASRPQTGIYGYTF

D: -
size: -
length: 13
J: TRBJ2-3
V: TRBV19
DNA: TGTGCCAGTAGTGCCTACAGCCGAGATACGCAGTATTTT
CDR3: CASSAYSRDTQYF

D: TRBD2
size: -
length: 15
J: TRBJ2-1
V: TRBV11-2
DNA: TGTGCCAGCAGCTCTAGCGGGAGGGATAGGGATGAGCAGTTCTTC
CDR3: CASSSSGRDRDEQFF

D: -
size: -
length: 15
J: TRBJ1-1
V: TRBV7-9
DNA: TGTGCCAGCAGCTCTACAGGGCTCATGAACACTGAAGCTTTCTTT
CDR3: CASSSTGLMNTEAFF

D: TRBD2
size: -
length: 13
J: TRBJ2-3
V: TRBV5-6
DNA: TGTGCCAGCAGCATAGCGGGTGCCGATACGCAGTATTTT
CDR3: CASSIAGADTQYF

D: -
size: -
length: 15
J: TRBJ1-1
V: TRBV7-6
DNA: TGTGCCAGCAGCTTACTCGGGCTCGAGGGGGCTGAAGCTTTCTTT
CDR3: CASSLLGLEGAEAFF

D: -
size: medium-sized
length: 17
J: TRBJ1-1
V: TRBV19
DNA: TGTGCCAGTAGAGCTTGGACGACTCGGCTTCATTTCGGGAGGGCTTTCTTT
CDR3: CASRAWTTRLHFGRAFF

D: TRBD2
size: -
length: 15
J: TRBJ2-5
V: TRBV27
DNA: TGTGCCAGCAGTCTGACTAGCGGGAATCAAGAGACCCAGTACTTC
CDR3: CASSLTSGNQETQYF

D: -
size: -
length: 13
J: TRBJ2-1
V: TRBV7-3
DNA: TGTGCCAGCAGCTCCTCTACCTACAATGAGCAGTTCTTC
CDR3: CASSSSTYNEQFF

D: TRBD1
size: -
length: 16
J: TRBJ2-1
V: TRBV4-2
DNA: TGTGCCAGCAGCCAAGAAGCGGGACAGGGTTCCAATGAGCAGTTCTTC
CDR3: CASSQEAGQGSNEQFF

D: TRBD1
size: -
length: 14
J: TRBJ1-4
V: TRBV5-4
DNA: TGTGCCAGCAGCTGGGGACAGGGCGATGAAAAACTGTTTTTT
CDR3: CASSWGQGDEKLFF

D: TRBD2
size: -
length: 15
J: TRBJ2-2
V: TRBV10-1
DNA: TGCGCCAGCAGCCACCTAGCGGGGGACACCGGGGAGCTGTTTTTT
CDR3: CASSHLAGDTGELFF

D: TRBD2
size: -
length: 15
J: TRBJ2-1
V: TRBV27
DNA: TGTGCCAGCAGCCCAATTAGCGGGAGTGGAGATGAGCAGTTCTTC
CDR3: CASSPISGSGDEQFF

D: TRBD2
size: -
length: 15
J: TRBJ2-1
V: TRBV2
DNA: TGTGCCAGCTCGCAGCTCGCGGGGGATTACAATGAGCAGTTCTTC
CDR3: CASSQLAGDYNEQFF

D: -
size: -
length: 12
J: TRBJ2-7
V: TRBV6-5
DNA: TGTGCCAGCAGTTCCGAGGGCTACGAGCAGTACTTC
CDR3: CASSSEGYEQYF

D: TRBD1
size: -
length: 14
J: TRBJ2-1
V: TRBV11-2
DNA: TGTGCCAGCAGCGGTCGGGACAGTTACAATGAGCAGTTCTTC
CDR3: CASSGRDSYNEQFF

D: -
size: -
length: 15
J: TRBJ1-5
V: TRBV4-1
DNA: TGCGCCAGCAGCCAAGCAGGGGTGGCCAATCAGCCCCAGCATTTT
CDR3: CASSQAGVANQPQHF

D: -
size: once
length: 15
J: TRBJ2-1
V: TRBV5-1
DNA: TGCGCCAGCAGCTCCTCCGGGACAACCTACAATGAGCAGTTCTTC
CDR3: CASSSSGTTYNEQFF

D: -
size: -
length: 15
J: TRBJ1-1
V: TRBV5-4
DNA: TGTGCCAGCAGCAAAATTACAGCTTTGAACACTGAAGCTTTCTTT
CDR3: CASSKITALNTEAFF